This T cell receptor (beta chain) appears in the sequencing data of a study of blood T cells in healthy people across ages. Using a J-beta primer mix together with a sample-barcoded 5' primer, a second PCR was run for about 6 to 11 cycles. TCRdb re-analysed the 5' RACE reads in MiXCR, keeping a single row per CDR3 protein. Counted here are over 1.5 million distinct CDR3 sequences, less than 50% occurring once; the ten biggest clones make up less than 2.5%. Trimming took off 1 base at V and 7 bases at J, with 14 bases between the two ends. Germline CDR1 and CDR2: DFQATT and SNEGSKA (reference sequence). CDR3 length: 15 residues.

The sequenced sample consisted of blood. The clonotype originates from a woman in her thirties or forties in good health. The chain links TRBV20-1 to TRBJ1-6; D uncertain. The DNA of the CDR3 is TGCAGTGCTAGAGTAGCGACACTGGGAAATTCACCCCTCCACTTT. Amino acid sequence: CSARVATLGNSPLHF.